Below, 28 T cell receptor beta chains from the same sample are listed, as sequenced in a study of identical twins. A single record per CDR3 protein comes from TCRdb applying MiXCR to the 5' RACE reads. The repertoire holds 540,000 or so distinct CDR3 sequences, 20% to 25% seen once, with about 0.5% in the top ten. These sequences were also reported in another study, on yellow fever vaccine responses in identical twins.

The sequencing sample was made of CD4+ T cells sorted from blood. The receptor source for this set is a woman younger than 35 in good health.

The J gene is TRBJ1-4, the V gene TRBV4-1, with 8 bases matching TRBD1. V trimming: 6 bases; J trimming: 4 bases; junction bases outside the gene matches: 4. Germline V gives CDR1 MGHRA, CDR2 YSYEKL. The CDR3 consists of 14 residues. CDR3: CASSFGQGNEKLFF. DNA for the CDR3: TGCGCCAGCAGTTTCGGACAGGGTAATGAAAAACTGTTTTTT.

This chain joins TRBV6-2 or TRBV6-3 and TRBJ1-5; D is unclear. The length of the CDR3 is 15 residues. V was cut by 4 bases and J by 1 base, with 11 bases left in between. In germline, CDR1 is MNHEY, CDR2 SVGEGT. CDR3: CASSLADLSNQPQHF. The CDR3 bases are TGTGCCAGCAGTTTGGCAGATTTGAGCAATCAGCCCCAGCATTTT.

This clonotype was counted a few times. J is TRBJ2-7 and V is TRBV12-3 or TRBV12-4; TRBD2 aligns across 11 bases. This CDR3 spans 16 amino acids. Trimming took 8 bases from V and 3 from J; bases not matched to a gene: 12. The CDR3 sequence: CASGEGSGRAGYEQYF. The CDR3 coding sequence is TGTGCCAGCGGTGAAGGTAGCGGGAGGGCCGGCTACGAGCAGTACTTC.

This clonotype was observed a handful of times. The chain employs TRBV7-2 and TRBJ2-2; D is possibly TRBD2 (6 bases). This CDR3 region has 14 residues. Germline V gene lookup returns CDR1 SGHTA and CDR2 FQGNSA. The V gene lost 7 bases and the J gene lost 6 bases, with 15 bases spanning the gap. CDR3 nucleotides: TGTGCCAGCACCTCCGGGGGAGGCTCCGGGGAGCTGTTTTTT. Its protein is CASTSGGGSGELFF.

V is TRBV6-1 and J is TRBJ2-1, with 11 positions matching TRBD2. The CDR3 spans 16 residues. With 2 bases clipped from V and 3 bases from J, the junction kept 3 bases outside the gene matches. Germline lookup yields CDR1 MNHNS and CDR2 SASEGT. In DNA form, the CDR3 reads TGTGCCAGCAGTGAAAGGCTAGCGGGGGGCTACAATGAGCAGTTCTTC. As protein: CASSERLAGGYNEQFF.

The chain couples TRBV6-4 to TRBJ2-7; no clear D. Germline values: CDR1 MRHNA, CDR2 SNTAGT. The CDR3 spans 17 residues. V dropped 4 bases and J dropped 3 bases, with 22 bases sitting between them. The CDR3 is CASSGAWGKTSYYEQYV. The CDR3 region has the DNA TGTGCCAGCAGTGGGGCATGGGGTAAGACCTCCTACTACGAGCAGTACGTC.

This chain uses TRBV6-1 with TRBJ1-5; D unresolved. The ends were cut back, 6 bases at V and 3 bases at J, with 12 bases in the middle. Germline CDR1 MNHNS, CDR2 SASEGT. The CDR3 totals 14 residues. CDR3 sequence (DNA): TGTGCCAGCAGCGTCGACAACAACAATCAGCCCCAGCATTTT. It encodes CASSVDNNNQPQHF.

This clonotype was detected only a few times. One end of the junction varies from germline; a read error may be responsible. The CDR3 DNA is TGTGCCAGCAGCCCCACGGGACCGAAAGTGGACTTC. Encoded protein: CASSPTGPKVDF. This rearrangement joins TRBV3-1 to TRBJ2-5; tentatively, D is TRBD1 or TRBD2 (5 bases each). Per germline, CDR1 LGHDT and CDR2 YNNKEL (reference sequence). This CDR3 spans 12 amino acids.

The rearrangement links TRBV6-1 to TRBJ1-5; TRBD1 is a possible D gene (5 bases). CDR3 length: 14 residues. V dropped 6 bases and J dropped 3 bases, with 12 bases sitting between them. Germline assignment: CDR1 MNHNS and CDR2 SASEGT. Here the CDR3 reads CASRRGADNQPQHF. In DNA form, the CDR3 reads TGTGCCAGCAGGAGAGGGGCAGACAATCAGCCCCAGCATTTT.

The chain carries TRBV20-1 and TRBJ2-1, with D perhaps given as TRBD1 or TRBD2 (7 bases each). V was pared by 7 bases and J by 9 bases, with 16 bases between. Per germline, CDR1 DFQATT and CDR2 SNEGSKA (reference sequence). This CDR3 is 12 amino acids long. CDR3 loop: CSVARGGFEQFF. CDR3 sequence (DNA): TGCAGTGTCGCCAGGGGGGGATTTGAGCAGTTCTTC.

V usage is TRBV3-1 and J usage is TRBJ2-5, with 14 bases fitting TRBD2. V trimming: 7 bases; J trimming: 5 bases; junction bases outside the gene matches: 15. Germline V gives CDR1 LGHDT, CDR2 YNNKEL (reference sequence). The CDR3 is 18 residues long. The CDR3 nucleotides read TGTGCCAGCACCCCCCGGACTAGCGGGGGGCACTGGCTTGAGACCCAGTACTTC. This sequence encodes CASTPRTSGGHWLETQYF.

This clonotype came up a few times. V and J are TRBV5-1 and TRBJ1-4; the match to TRBD1 covers 9 bases. Losses at the gene ends were 4 bases for V and 3 bases for J; bases not matched to a gene: 4. The CDR3 contains 15 residues. Per the germline V gene, CDR1 is SGHRS and CDR2 is YFSETQ. The CDR3 loop reads CASSKQGAANEKLFF. Here the CDR3 DNA reads TGCGCCAGCAGCAAACAGGGGGCAGCTAATGAAAAACTGTTTTTT. Complete variable domain (other parts from reference TRBV5-1 and TRBJ1-4): KAGVTQTPRYLIKTRGQQVTLSCSPISGHRSVSWYQQTPGQGLQFLFEYFSETQRNKGNFPGRFSGRQFSNSRSEMNVSTLELGDSALYLCASSKQGAANEKLFFGSGTQLSVL.

The chain joins TRBV5-1 to TRBJ2-1; D assignment may be TRBD1 or TRBD2 (5 bases each). Trimming removed 5 bases at V and 8 bases at J, with 8 bases between. The germline V gene encodes CDR1 SGHRS and CDR2 YFSETQ. The CDR3 is made up of 11 amino acids. The CDR3 bases are TGCGCCAGCAGAAGGGGACATGAGCAGTTCTTC. Translation gives CASRRGHEQFF.

This clonotype was seen more than once but under ten times. The chain recombines TRBV24-1 with TRBJ2-1, with 8 bases aligning to TRBD1. This CDR3 is built from 15 residues. Germline loops: CDR1 KGHDR, CDR2 SFDVKD. Germline trimming cut 1 base from V and 8 bases from J; bases unmatched to any gene: 6. CDR3 residues: CATSDFDRGRYEQFF. The CDR3 bases are TGTGCCACCAGTGATTTCGACAGGGGAAGGTATGAGCAGTTCTTC.

This chain uses TRBV29-1 with TRBJ2-2; TRBD1 might be the D (6 bases). Per germline, CDR1 SQVTM and CDR2 ANQGSEA. The CDR3 is 13 residues long. The V end was cut by 4 bases, the J end by 6 bases, with 12 bases between. The CDR3 DNA follows: TGCAGCGTTGTGCAACAGGGCCCCGGGGAGCTGTTTTTT. This codes for CSVVQQGPGELFF.

There are many counts of this clonotype. The chain combines TRBV5-1 with TRBJ1-4, with D unresolved. The CDR3 length is 14 residues. The V gene lost 0 bases and the J gene lost 3 bases, with 6 bases spanning the gap. The germline V gene has CDR1 SGHRS and CDR2 YFSETQ. The CDR3 DNA is TGCGCCAGCAGCTTGGGACAAGCTAATGAAAAACTGTTTTTT. Its translation: CASSLGQANEKLFF.

The chain uses TRBV6-1 and TRBJ1-4, with 7 bases lining up with TRBD1. The trim removed 0 bases at V and 4 bases at J, leaving 17 bases unmatched. The length of the CDR3 is 20 residues. Germline CDR1 is MNHNS and CDR2 is SASEGT. The CDR3 coding sequence is TGTGCCAGCAGTGAAGCAATCAGAGGACAGGTGTTCCGCGGTAATGAAAAACTGTTTTTT. It specifies CASSEAIRGQVFRGNEKLFF.

This clonotype occurred a few times. The V gene is TRBV2, the J gene TRBJ2-6; tentative D call: TRBD2 (6 bases). This CDR3 region has 15 residues. Per germline, CDR1 SNHLY and CDR2 FYNNEI. The CDR3 region has the DNA TGTGGGGGATCGGGGGACCCCTCTGGGGCCAACGTCCTGACTTTC. This gives the protein CGGSGDPSGANVLTF.

This clonotype was seen more than once but under ten times. This chain connects TRBV7-9 to TRBJ2-7, with D unclear. This CDR3 is 12 amino acids long. The ends were cut back, 5 bases at V and 4 bases at J, with 9 bases in the middle. The germline V gene has CDR1 SEHNR and CDR2 FQNEAQ (reference sequence). CDR3 residues: CASSIGFYEQYF. In nucleotides, the CDR3 is TGTGCCAGCAGCATCGGGTTTTACGAGCAGTACTTC.

This clonotype was seen a handful of times. DNA for the CDR3: TGTGCCACACAAGGTATTAGCGGTTCCTACGAGCAGTACTTC. This encodes CATQGISGSYEQYF. The chain carries TRBV10-3 and TRBJ2-7; D is possibly TRBD2 (6 bases). The V gene lost 10 bases and the J gene lost 1 base, with 17 bases spanning the gap. The CDR3 runs to 14 residues. Germline CDR1 and CDR2: ENHRY and SYGVKD.

V and J are TRBV7-2 and TRBJ2-7; 7 positions agree with TRBD1. Trimming removed 5 bases from V and 6 bases from J; junction bases left unmatched: 7. CDR1 and CDR2 (germline): SGHTA, FQGNSA. This CDR3 contains 13 residues. CDR3 nucleotide sequence: TGTGCCAGCAGCCCCACCTCAGGGGGCGAGCAGTACGTC. It codes for CASSPTSGGEQYV.

This clonotype was found once. The CDR3 DNA is TGTGCCAGCAGCCCAAGTTCAGGGACCCAGTACTTC. This codes for CASSPSSGTQYF. V usage is TRBV7-8 and J usage is TRBJ2-5, with D unclear. Germline loops: CDR1 SGHVS, CDR2 FQNEAQ. CDR3 length equals 12 residues. With 5 bases removed from V and 7 bases from J, the gap between germline ends came to 11 bases.

The rearrangement links TRBV5-1 to TRBJ2-7, with D possibly matching TRBD2 (5 bases). The germline V gene encodes CDR1 SGHRS and CDR2 YFSETQ. V lost 4 bases, J lost 4 bases, and 15 bases lay in between. CDR3 length: 14 amino acids. The CDR3 here is CASSPAPGLYEQYF. CDR3 DNA: TGCGCCAGCAGCCCGGCCCCGGGGTTGTACGAGCAGTACTTC.

In this sample, this clonotype turned up a few times. This chain uses TRBV12-3 or TRBV12-4 with TRBJ1-1, with D possibly being TRBD1 (6 bases). This CDR3 spans 12 amino acids. Trimming took off 5 bases at V and 6 bases at J, with 10 bases between the two ends. CDR3 amino acids: CASSRGGAEAFF. DNA of the CDR3: TGTGCCAGCAGTAGGGGGGGGGCTGAAGCTTTCTTT.

The chain links TRBV12-3 or TRBV12-4 to TRBJ2-6; 7 bases agree with TRBD1. J was trimmed by 1 base and V by 6 bases; bases with no gene match: 15. The CDR3 loop spans 19 amino acids. The CDR3 spells CASSPPKTGLMSGANVLTF. CDR3 in DNA: TGTGCCAGCAGCCCCCCTAAGACAGGGTTAATGTCTGGGGCCAACGTCCTGACTTTC.

This chain uses TRBV4-1 with TRBJ2-2; TRBD2 might be the D (5 bases). V dropped 3 bases and J dropped 8 bases, with 19 bases sitting between them. The germline CDR1 and CDR2 sequences are MGHRA and YSYEKL. This CDR3 region has 16 residues. This CDR3 is CASSQDASPLWGELFF. The CDR3 nucleotides are TGCGCCAGCAGCCAGGATGCTAGCCCCTTGTGGGGGGAGCTGTTTTTT.

In its sample, this clonotype was seen a few times. The rearrangement links TRBV12-3 or TRBV12-4 to TRBJ2-1; TRBD1 or TRBD2 may be the D gene (5 bases each). Trimming pared 7 bases from V and 3 bases from J, leaving 19 bases between. This CDR3 comprises 16 residues. DNA for the CDR3: TGTGCCAGCACGACTCAGGGACCGCGGAGCTACAATGAGCAGTTCTTC. Residues: CASTTQGPRSYNEQFF.

This chain connects TRBV7-2 to TRBJ1-1; 10 bases agree with TRBD1. Trimming removed 5 bases from V and 1 base from J; junction bases left unmatched: 10. This CDR3 is built from 17 residues. Germline CDR1 and CDR2: SGHTA and FQGNSA. The chain's CDR3 is CASSLLPGQGSNTEAFF. The CDR3 DNA is TGTGCCAGCAGCCTACTACCGGGACAGGGGTCGAACACTGAAGCTTTCTTT.